Listed here are 30 T cell receptor beta chains from one sample, sequenced in a study of blood T cell repertoires in COVID-19. The method was immunoSEQ multiplex PCR; TCRdb's version includes in-frame clones alone and lacks a portion of them. The top ten clones hold around 23% of a sample with roughly 68,000 clones, 75% to 85% of them seen once. Sequenced input: peripheral blood. These receptor sequences come from a man in his fifties with acute or convalescent COVID-19.

The rearrangement links TRBV11-2 to TRBJ1-4; D unresolved. The CDR3 is 17 amino acids. Trimming left V 1 base short and J 0 bases short, with 12 bases between. CDR1 is SGHAT and CDR2 is FQNNGV in the germline V gene. CDR3 amino acids: CASSLVTGYATNEKLFF. CDR3 bases: TGTGCCAGCAGCTTAGTAACGGGGTATGCAACTAATGAAAAACTGTTTTTT.

This chain links TRBV5-8 with TRBJ2-5, with TRBD1 matching 9 bases. The CDR3 spans 18 residues. The germline CDR1 and CDR2 sequences are SGHTS and YDEGEE. The J segment lost 0 bases and the V segment lost 1 base, leaving 10 bases of the junction unmatched. The CDR3 region is CASSLRDRDIYYQETQYF. In DNA, the CDR3 is TGTGCCAGCAGCTTGCGGGACAGGGATATTTACTACCAAGAGACCCAGTACTTC.

The chain links TRBV10-3 to TRBJ1-1; 8 bases are a match to TRBD1. Germline values: CDR1 ENHRY, CDR2 SYGVKD. Germline trimming cut 3 bases from V and 2 bases from J; bases unmatched to any gene: 5. The CDR3 runs to 15 residues. The DNA for the CDR3 is TGTGCCATCAGTGATCCGACAGGGGTTAACACTGAAGCTTTCTTT. Protein product: CAISDPTGVNTEAFF.

A single count supports this clone. The J gene is TRBJ1-2, the V gene TRBV3-1 (or the pseudogene TRBV3-2); perhaps TRBD1 as D (6 bases). This CDR3 has 15 amino acids. The germline gives CDR1 LGHDT, CDR2 YNNKEL (reference sequence). Deletions cut 3 bases from V and 1 base from J, with 12 bases between. CDR3 region: CASSQGDIYNYGYTF. The CDR3 bases are TGTGCCAGCAGCCAGGGGGACATTTATAACTATGGCTACACCTTC.

The chain has TRBV9 and TRBJ1-4; 10 positions match TRBD1. There are 15 residues in the CDR3. Germline assignment: CDR1 SGDLS and CDR2 YYNGEE. V was clipped by 0 bases and J by 7 bases; unmatched bases: 3. CDR3 loop: CASSVDGDRGEKLFF. As DNA, the CDR3 is TGTGCCAGCAGCGTAGATGGGGACAGGGGTGAAAAACTGTTTTTT.

The chain employs TRBV24-1 and TRBJ2-5, with 7 bases that match TRBD2. The CDR3 runs 17 residues. The trim removed 4 bases at V and 5 bases at J, leaving 15 bases unmatched. Germline assignment: CDR1 KGHDR and CDR2 SFDVKD. The CDR3 DNA is TGTGCCACCAGTGACCCAGCAAGCGGGTTGGGGGGGGAGACCCAGTACTTC. It translates to CATSDPASGLGGETQYF.

DNA of the CDR3: TGTGCCAGCAGCCCCGGGACAGGGGAAAATTCACCCCTCCACTTT. Its translation is CASSPGTGENSPLHF. The V and J genes are TRBV7-3 and TRBJ1-6, with TRBD1 matching 10 bases. CDR1 SGHTA and CDR2 FQGTGA come from the germline V gene. The V and J ends lost 5 bases and 7 bases, in that order; junction bases with no gene match: 5. CDR3 length equals 15 residues.

The CDR3 DNA reads as TGTGCCAGCAGCTTAGAGCTTGGTGCGCAGTACTTC. It specifies CASSLELGAQYF. The chain is built from TRBV7-9 and TRBJ2-7; no definite D call. The CDR3 length is 12 residues. V shed 1 base and J shed 9 bases, with 10 bases lying between them. Germline lookup yields CDR1 SEHNR and CDR2 FQNEAQ (reference sequence).

The count of this clone is one. The chain employs TRBV3-1 (or the pseudogene TRBV3-2) and TRBJ2-1, with D possibly TRBD2 on 7 matching bases. From germline, CDR1 is LGHDT and CDR2 YNNKEL (reference sequence). The CDR3 is 14 amino acids. Trimming cost V 3 bases and J 9 bases, with 15 bases left between them. This CDR3 is CASSQAGAAGEQFF. The DNA for the CDR3 is TGTGCCAGCAGCCAGGCGGGGGCGGCCGGTGAGCAGTTCTTC.

The V gene is TRBV10-2, the J gene TRBJ1-1; D gene uncertain. V was cut by 4 bases and J by 2 bases, with 8 bases left in between. The CDR3 spans 13 residues. Germline loops: CDR1 WSHSY, CDR2 SAAADI. The CDR3 DNA reads as TGCGCCAGCAGTGCCACGGGAAACACTGAAGCTTTCTTT. The encoded protein is CASSATGNTEAFF.

The chain combines TRBV5-8 with TRBJ2-2, with 8 nucleotides matching TRBD1. V lost 0 bases, J lost 0 bases, and 4 bases stayed unmatched. The length of the CDR3 is 17 residues. Germline values: CDR1 SGHTS, CDR2 YDEGEE. In nucleotides, the CDR3 is TGTGCCAGCAGCTTGGGCCAGGGGGCCACGAACACCGGGGAGCTGTTTTTT. Amino acids: CASSLGQGATNTGELFF.

The CDR3 DNA is TGTGCCAGCAGCTTAGTAGCCGGGGGGCTCTACGAGCAGTACTTC. Encoded protein: CASSLVAGGLYEQYF. The chain has TRBV11-2 and TRBJ2-7; possibly TRBD2 for D (7 bases). Germline-derived CDR1 and CDR2 are SGHAT and FQNNGV. Trimming removed 1 base at V and 3 bases at J, with 13 bases between. The CDR3 covers 15 residues.

Notes on this clone: Its ends do not fully match the called genes, so a read error is possible. V and J are TRBV6-5 and TRBJ1-6; 7 bases are shared with TRBD1. The CDR3 has 15 amino acids. Germline loops: CDR1 MNHEY, CDR2 SVGAGI. The CDR3 region is CAGSSRGQPNSPLHF. CDR3 DNA: TGTGCCGGCAGTTCCCGGGGACAGCCGAATTCACCCCTCCACTTT.

The rearrangement links TRBV5-6 to TRBJ1-2; 9 bases are shared with TRBD1. Germline CDR1 is SGHDT and CDR2 is YYEEEE. Germline trimming cut 4 bases from V and 5 bases from J; bases unmatched to any gene: 6. The CDR3 length is 14 residues. Here the CDR3 reads CASSRGQGRYGYTF. In DNA form, the CDR3 reads TGTGCCAGCAGCCGGGGACAGGGAAGGTATGGCTACACCTTC.

V is TRBV13 and J is TRBJ1-1; no clear D. The CDR3 consists of 14 residues. Germline CDR1 reads PRHDT; CDR2 reads FYEKMQ (reference sequence). Trimming pared 5 bases from V and 7 bases from J, leaving 17 bases between. The CDR3 DNA follows: TGTGCCAGCAGCGAGGAGGGCGGGATCTATGAAGCTTTCTTT. Amino acid sequence: CASSEEGGIYEAFF.

This chain links TRBV2 with TRBJ1-2, with 7 bases matching TRBD1. Germline V lookup: CDR1 SNHLY, CDR2 FYNNEI. There are 16 residues in the CDR3. V lost 6 bases, J lost 0 bases, and 10 bases stayed unmatched. The CDR3 is CASRQDRLGTNYGYTF. Written as DNA, the CDR3 is TGTGCCAGCAGACAGGACAGGTTAGGAACTAACTATGGCTACACCTTC. Variable domain in full (rest from reference TRBV2 and TRBJ1-2): EPEVTQTPSHQVTQMGQEVILRCVPISNHLYFYWYRQILGQKVEFLVSFYNNEISEKSEIFDDQFSVERPDGSNFTLKIRSTKLEDSAMYFCASRQDRLGTNYGYTFGSGTRLTVV.

This clone was detected a few times. This chain links TRBV15 with TRBJ2-2; D unresolved. The CDR3 runs to 14 residues. With 0 bases removed from V and 4 bases from J, the gap between germline ends came to 6 bases. Germline CDR1 LNHNV, CDR2 YYDKDF (reference sequence). The chain's CDR3 is CATSRDVATGELFF. DNA for the CDR3: TGTGCCACCAGCAGAGATGTGGCCACCGGGGAGCTGTTTTTT.

This clone has just a few counts. Within the sample, other DNA sequences also encode this same CDR3. V gene TRBV3-1 (or the pseudogene TRBV3-2) combines with J gene TRBJ1-2, with 8 positions matching TRBD1. Germline V gives CDR1 LGHDT, CDR2 YNNKEL (reference sequence). Trimming took 4 bases from V and 4 from J; bases not matched to a gene: 5. The CDR3 consists of 14 residues. The CDR3 DNA reads as TGTGCCAGCAGCCTTTGGGACAGGAGCTATGGCTACACCTTC. Translated: CASSLWDRSYGYTF.

This sequence joins TRBV24-1 and TRBJ2-2; TRBD2 matches 8 bases. This CDR3 is built from 15 residues. Germline values: CDR1 KGHDR, CDR2 SFDVKD. Trimming at V came to 5 bases and at J to 6 bases, leaving 7 bases not matched to a gene. The CDR3 nucleotides read TGTGCCACCAGTGTAGCGGGGATAAAGGCCGGGGAGCTGTTTTTT. It is translated as CATSVAGIKAGELFF.

The chain joins TRBV12-3 or TRBV12-4 to TRBJ1-5; no clear D gene. This CDR3 is built from 13 residues. V was clipped by 4 bases and J by 7 bases, with 11 bases between them. The CDR3 is CASSSGYAQPQHF. The CDR3 DNA reads TGTGCCAGCAGTTCGGGGTACGCCCAGCCCCAGCATTTT.

The chain recombines TRBV11-2 with TRBJ2-1; 10 bases map to TRBD2. The V gene end was trimmed by 5 bases and the J gene end by 5 bases; junction bases not matched to a gene: 6. Looked up from germline, CDR1 is SGHAT and CDR2 is FQNNGV. CDR3 length equals 15 residues. CDR3 loop: CASSRGLADHNEQFF. The CDR3 DNA reads TGTGCCAGCAGCCGAGGACTAGCGGACCACAATGAGCAGTTCTTC. Supplemented by reference TRBV11-2 and TRBJ2-1, the full variable domain reads EAGVAQSPRYKIIEKRQSVAFWCNPISGHATLYWYQQILGQGPKLLIQFQNNGVVDDSQLPKDRFSAERLKGVDSTLKIQPAKLEDSAVYLCASSRGLADHNEQFFGPGTRLTVL.

The chain carries TRBV5-4 and TRBJ1-6; 8 nucleotides agree with TRBD1. Per germline, CDR1 SGHNT and CDR2 YYREEE (reference sequence). V lost 4 bases to trimming and J lost 9 bases; unmatched junction nucleotides: 6. The CDR3 has 14 amino acids. The CDR3 DNA follows: TGTGCCAGCAGCACGGACAGGGATGGTTCACCCCTCCACTTT. Amino acid sequence: CASSTDRDGSPLHF.

The V gene is TRBV11-2, the J gene TRBJ2-4, with TRBD1 matching 8 bases. V was pared by 1 base and J by 9 bases, with 5 bases of the junction left unmatched. Germline lookup yields CDR1 SGHAT and CDR2 FQNNGV. The CDR3 length is 14 residues. The DNA of the CDR3 is TGTGCCAGCAGCTTAGCGCAGGGGGCGGGCATTCAGTACTTC. Protein sequence: CASSLAQGAGIQYF.

CDR3 DNA: TGTGCCAGCAGCCAAGGTGCGAGGGTTAGCGTTGCAGATACGCAGTATTTT. Its translation: CASSQGARVSVADTQYF. This chain connects TRBV4-2 to TRBJ2-3; tentative D call: TRBD2 (5 bases). CDR1 is LGHNA, CDR2 YNFKEQ, per germline. This CDR3 region has 17 residues. With 1 base removed from V and 4 bases from J, the gap between germline ends came to 18 bases.

The genes are TRBV6-4 and TRBJ2-1; 12 bases match TRBD2. Trimming took 4 bases from V and 5 from J; bases not matched to a gene: 0. CDR3 length equals 14 residues. In germline, CDR1 is MRHNA, CDR2 SNTAGT. CDR3 nucleotide sequence: TGTGCCAGCAGTGGACTAGCGGGGGACAATGAGCAGTTCTTC. Protein: CASSGLAGDNEQFF.

DNA for the CDR3: TGTGCCAGCAGCTTGGGATGGGGGCCCGGGGAGCTGTTTTTT. Its protein is CASSLGWGPGELFF. The rearrangement links TRBV11-2 to TRBJ2-2, with D maybe TRBD1 (6 bases). Between the trimmed V and J ends, which lost 3 bases and 6 bases, there was a span of 11 bases. The germline CDR1 and CDR2 sequences are SGHAT and FQNNGV. This CDR3 has 14 amino acids.

The chain couples TRBV19 to TRBJ1-2, with 9 bases aligning to TRBD1. Germline loops: CDR1 LNHDA, CDR2 SQIVND (reference sequence). This CDR3 spans 16 amino acids. With 5 bases clipped from V and 1 base from J, the junction kept 8 bases outside the gene matches. This chain's CDR3 is CASSPFGQGRNYGYTF. The CDR3 DNA follows: TGTGCCAGTAGTCCCTTCGGACAGGGGCGTAACTATGGCTACACCTTC.

This clone has a handful of counts. The V gene is TRBV5-1, the J gene TRBJ1-6; no definite D call. Germline-derived CDR1 and CDR2 are SGHRS and YFSETQ. This CDR3 is built from 15 residues. V was trimmed by 0 bases and J by 6 bases, leaving 10 bases between them. The CDR3 here is CASSLAGVSNSPLHF. As DNA, the CDR3 is TGCGCCAGCAGCTTGGCGGGAGTTTCTAATTCACCCCTCCACTTT.

The V gene is TRBV7-2, the J gene TRBJ2-5; D remains unclear. V was trimmed by 3 bases and J by 1 base, leaving 6 bases between them. The CDR3 sequence is 13 residues long. CDR1 SGHTA and CDR2 FQGNSA come from the germline V gene. The CDR3 sequence: CASSFGFQETQYF. CDR3 nucleotides: TGTGCCAGCAGCTTCGGGTTCCAAGAGACCCAGTACTTC. Supplemented by reference TRBV7-2 and TRBJ2-5, the full variable domain reads GAGVSQSPSNKVTEKGKDVELRCDPISGHTALYWYRQSLGQGLEFLIYFQGNSAPDKSGLPSDRFSAERTGGSVSTLTIQRTQQEDSAVYLCASSFGFQETQYFGPGTRLLVL.

The chain couples TRBV15 to TRBJ1-2, with D maybe TRBD1 (6 bases). The CDR3 runs 14 residues. The V gene's germline CDR1 is LNHNV and CDR2 YYDKDF (reference sequence). The V end was cut by 1 base, the J end by 5 bases, with 11 bases between. The CDR3 DNA sequence: TGTGCCACCAGCAGAGGGACAGTCTCATATGGCTACACCTTC. This translates into CATSRGTVSYGYTF.